This TCR beta chain derives from a study of vaccination and CD4 T cells after COVID-19. Study at large: A CEFX pool, an HIV-1 Nef pool, or else no peptide went into the control cultures.

The CDR3 extends over 14 amino acids. V was shortened by 1 base and J by 2 bases, with 9 bases between the two germline ends. CDR1 is SEHNR, CDR2 FQNEAQ, per germline (reference sequence). Treatment in this sample: roughly 10-day PBMC culture with coronavirus spike peptide pools or control peptides (ViraFEST assay). First, ViraFEST expanded antigen-specific T cells with peptide pools, and next it sequenced the TCRs. Scientists separated out CD4+ T cells through negative selection following 10 days in culture. Overall study findings and caveats: Spike mono-reactivity was shown by 304 of 307 vaccine-specific clones in convalescent patients.

A note on this clonotype: Its antigen is not known.

Cultured CD4+ T cell DNA was sequenced using the Oncomine TCR Beta short-read assay. MiXCR, run by TCRdb on the PCR reads, gives a single entry per CDR3 protein. The sample lists tens of thousands of distinct CDR3 sequences, roughly 58% seen once, with around 2.8% in the top ten. The V call is TRBV7-9, the J call TRBJ2-7; D is unclear. The TCR comes from a human donor who had recovered from COVID-19. The sequenced material came from CD4+ T cells from blood, cultured in vitro. This CDR3 reads CASSLGHLTYEQYF. CDR3 DNA sequence: TGTGCCAGCAGCTTAGGACACCTGACCTACGAGCAGTACTTC.